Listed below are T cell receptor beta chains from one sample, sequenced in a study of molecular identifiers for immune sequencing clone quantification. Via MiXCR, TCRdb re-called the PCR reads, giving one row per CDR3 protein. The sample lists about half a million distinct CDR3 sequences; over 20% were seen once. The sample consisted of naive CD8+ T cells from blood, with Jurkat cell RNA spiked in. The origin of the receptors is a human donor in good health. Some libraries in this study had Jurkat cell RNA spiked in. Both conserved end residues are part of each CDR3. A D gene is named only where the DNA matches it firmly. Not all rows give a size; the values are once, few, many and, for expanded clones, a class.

TGTGCCAGCAGTTACTTTTCGAGACAGGGGGCCTACGAGCAGTACTTC,CASSYFSRQGAYEQYF,few,TRBD1,TRBJ2-7,TRBV6-6
TGTGCCAGTTCACCTTGGACAAGCCACAATGAGCAGTTCTTC,CASSPWTSHNEQFF,few,-,TRBJ2-1,TRBV19
TGCGCCAGCAGCTTGGGTAGCGGGGTTCCACCAGTGTTCACAGATACGCAGTATTTT,CASSLGSGVPPVFTDTQYF,-,TRBD2,TRBJ2-3,TRBV5-1
TGTGCCAGCAGTGCCGGGACAGCCGGCGGGGAGCTGTTTTTT,CASSAGTAGGELFF,-,TRBD1,TRBJ2-2,TRBV12-3/TRBV12-4
TGCAGTGCCCTTCCGGACAGGGGGGACACTGAAGCTTTCTTT,CSALPDRGDTEAFF,many,TRBD1,TRBJ1-1,TRBV20-1
TGTGCCAGCAGTTTAGTTTTAGGGGGGAGGGGAGGCACCGGGGAGCTGTTTTTT,CASSLVLGGRGGTGELFF,-,-,TRBJ2-2,TRBV27
TGTGCCAGCAGCGAGGCACTAGCGGAAAAGACCTACGAGCAGTACTTC,CASSEALAEKTYEQYF,-,TRBD2,TRBJ2-7,TRBV9
TGTGCCAGCAGTTTTGGACTGAGGAACACTGAAGCTTTCTTT,CASSFGLRNTEAFF,many,-,TRBJ1-1,TRBV28
TGTGCCAGTAGCCCAACAGGGGGTAGCAATCAGCCCCAGCATTTT,CASSPTGGSNQPQHF,-,TRBD1,TRBJ1-5,TRBV19
TGCGCCAGCAGCTGGATGGACAAGAACACCGGGGAGCTGTTTTTT,CASSWMDKNTGELFF,many,-,TRBJ2-2,TRBV5-1
TGCAGTGCTAGAGACCAGACAGGGGCCCTCTACGAGCAGTACTTC,CSARDQTGALYEQYF,-,TRBD1,TRBJ2-7,TRBV20-1
TGTGCCAGCAGTGATTTAAGGCAGGGCCTAAACGAGCAGTACTTC,CASSDLRQGLNEQYF,-,-,TRBJ2-7,TRBV2
TGTGCCAGCAGCAGGGTCCCCTACAATGAGCAGTTCTTC,CASSRVPYNEQFF,many,-,TRBJ2-1,TRBV11-2
TGTGCCAGCAGTTCGCCGCAGGGTATGTACACTGAAGCTTTCTTT,CASSSPQGMYTEAFF,many,-,TRBJ1-1,TRBV6-5
TGTGCCAGCAGCGCAGGGACTAGCAGAAACACAGATACGCAGTATTTT,CASSAGTSRNTDTQYF,few,TRBD2,TRBJ2-3,TRBV13
TGTGCCAGCAGCGTAGAAGGGACAGGGGAGGAGCAGCAGTACTTC,CASSVEGTGEEQQYF,many,TRBD1,TRBJ2-7,TRBV9
TGTGCCAGCAGCCAAGCCCTAGGACTCCTAGCCAATGGGGATGAGCAGTTCTTC,CASSQALGLLANGDEQFF,many,-,TRBJ2-1,TRBV14
TGTGCCAGCAGATTCCGGGGATCTGGGGCCAACGTCCTGACTTTC,CASRFRGSGANVLTF,many,-,TRBJ2-6,TRBV28
TGCAGTGCCAAAACCTACTACGAGCAGTACTTC,CSAKTYYEQYF,-,-,TRBJ2-7,TRBV20-1
TGCAGTGCAAGACAGGGGAGCAATCAGCCCCAGCATTTT,CSARQGSNQPQHF,many,TRBD1,TRBJ1-5,TRBV20-1
TGTGCCAGCAGCCCAAGACAGTTCACCGGGGAGCTGTTTTTT,CASSPRQFTGELFF,few,-,TRBJ2-2,TRBV28
TGCAGCGTAGAAACCGGGACAGGGGTTCCCTACGAGCAGTACTTC,CSVETGTGVPYEQYF,many,TRBD1,TRBJ2-7,TRBV29-1
TGTGCCAGCAGCTTCGTTAGCGGGGGGGCCGGAGAGACCCAGTACTTC,CASSFVSGGAGETQYF,-,TRBD2,TRBJ2-5,TRBV7-9
TGTGCCAGCAGCCGCCGGGACAGGATTACTAGCACAGATACGCAGTATTTT,CASSRRDRITSTDTQYF,many,TRBD1,TRBJ2-3,TRBV5-8
TGTGCCACCGGACAAACGGGGAACACCGGGGAGCTGTTTTTT,CATGQTGNTGELFF,many,-,TRBJ2-2,TRBV15
TGTGCCAGCAGCATGACAGGGGGCTCCTACAATGAGCAGTTCTTC,CASSMTGGSYNEQFF,few,TRBD1,TRBJ2-1,TRBV7-2
TGTGCCAGCAGCTCGACGTCTGACAGGGCCATGAACGATTTCTTT,CASSSTSDRAMNDFF,many,TRBD1,TRBJ1-1,TRBV7-9
TGTGCCAGCAGCTTAGACTCCGGGACAGGTTTCCATGAGCAGTTCTTC,CASSLDSGTGFHEQFF,few,TRBD1,TRBJ2-1,TRBV11-3
TGTGCCAGCAGCCAAGATTGGGACAGCAACTATGGCTACACCTTC,CASSQDWDSNYGYTF,few,TRBD1,TRBJ1-2,TRBV3-1
TGTGCCAGCAGCCGTCGGGACGGAGAGCAAGAGACCCAGTACTTC,CASSRRDGEQETQYF,few,-,TRBJ2-5,TRBV3-1
TGTGCCAGCAGTGAAGAGTCGGCAACTAACTATGGCTACACCTTC,CASSEESATNYGYTF,few,-,TRBJ1-2,TRBV6-1
TGTGCCAGCAGAAGCGGTTATAACACCGGGGAGCTGTTTTTT,CASRSGYNTGELFF,few,-,TRBJ2-2,TRBV6-4
TGTGCCAGCAGCTGGGGGCGTTGGGGGGAACTGAGGAATGAGCAGTTCTTC,CASSWGRWGELRNEQFF,-,-,TRBJ2-1,TRBV7-9
TGTGCCAGCAGGGGGACAGCGGGAAACGAGCAGTACTTC,CASRGTAGNEQYF,few,-,TRBJ2-7,TRBV6-2/TRBV6-3
TGCAGTGCTAGAGATATGGGGACAGGGAGCAATCAGCCCCAGCATTTT,CSARDMGTGSNQPQHF,many,TRBD1,TRBJ1-5,TRBV20-1
TGTGCCAGCAGCTGGGACAGGGGGATGTACGAGCAGTACTTC,CASSWDRGMYEQYF,many,TRBD1,TRBJ2-7,TRBV6-5